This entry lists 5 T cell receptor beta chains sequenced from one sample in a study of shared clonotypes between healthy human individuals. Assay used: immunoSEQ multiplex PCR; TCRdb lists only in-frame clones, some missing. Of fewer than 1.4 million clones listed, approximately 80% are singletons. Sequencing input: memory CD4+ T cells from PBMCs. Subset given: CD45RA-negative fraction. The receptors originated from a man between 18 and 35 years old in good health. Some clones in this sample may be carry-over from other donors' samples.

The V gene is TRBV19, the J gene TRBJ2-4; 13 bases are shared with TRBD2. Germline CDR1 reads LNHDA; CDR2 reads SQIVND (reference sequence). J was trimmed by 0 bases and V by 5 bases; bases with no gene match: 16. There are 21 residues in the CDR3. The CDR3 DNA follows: TGTGCCAGTAGTGCCCGACCGGGACTAGCGGGGTGGATGATAGCCAAAAACATTCAGTACTTC. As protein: CASSARPGLAGWMIAKNIQYF.

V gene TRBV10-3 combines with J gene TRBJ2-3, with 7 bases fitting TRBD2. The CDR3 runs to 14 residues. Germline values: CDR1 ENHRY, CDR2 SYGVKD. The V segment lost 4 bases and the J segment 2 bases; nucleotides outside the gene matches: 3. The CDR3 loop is CAISVLADTDTQYF. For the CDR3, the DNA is TGTGCCATCAGTGTCCTAGCGGACACAGATACGCAGTATTTT.

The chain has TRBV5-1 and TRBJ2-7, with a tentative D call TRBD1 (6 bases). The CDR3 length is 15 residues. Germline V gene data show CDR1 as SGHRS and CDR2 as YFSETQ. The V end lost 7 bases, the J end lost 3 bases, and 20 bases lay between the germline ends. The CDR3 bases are TGCGCCAGCGAACCCCAAAGGACAGAGAGCTACGAGCAGTACTTC. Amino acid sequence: CASEPQRTESYEQYF.

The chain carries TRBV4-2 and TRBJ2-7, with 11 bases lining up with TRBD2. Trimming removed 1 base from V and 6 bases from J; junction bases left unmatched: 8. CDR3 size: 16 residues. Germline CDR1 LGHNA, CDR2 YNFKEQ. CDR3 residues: CASSQGRRLAGTEQYF. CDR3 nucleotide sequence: TGTGCCAGCAGCCAAGGTAGGAGACTAGCGGGAACCGAGCAGTACTTC.

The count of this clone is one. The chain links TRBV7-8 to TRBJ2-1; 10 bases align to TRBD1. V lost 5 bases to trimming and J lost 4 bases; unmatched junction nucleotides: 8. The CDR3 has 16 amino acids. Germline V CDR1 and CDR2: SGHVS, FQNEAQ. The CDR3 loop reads CASSGLDRGFYNEQFF. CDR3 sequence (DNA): TGTGCCAGCAGCGGACTGGACAGGGGGTTTTACAATGAGCAGTTCTTC.